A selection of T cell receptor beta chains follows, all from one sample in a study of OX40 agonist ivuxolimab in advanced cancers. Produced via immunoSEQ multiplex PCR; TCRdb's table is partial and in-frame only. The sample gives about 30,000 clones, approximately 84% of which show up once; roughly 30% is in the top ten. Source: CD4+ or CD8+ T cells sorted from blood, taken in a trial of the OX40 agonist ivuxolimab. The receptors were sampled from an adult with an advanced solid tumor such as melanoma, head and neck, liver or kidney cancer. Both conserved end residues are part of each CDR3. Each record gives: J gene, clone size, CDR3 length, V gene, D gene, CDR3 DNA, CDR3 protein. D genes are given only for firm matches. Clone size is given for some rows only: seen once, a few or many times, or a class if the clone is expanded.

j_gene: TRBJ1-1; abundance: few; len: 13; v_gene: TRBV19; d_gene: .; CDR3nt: TGTGCCAGTAGTACAGGGGTGGACACTGAAGCTTTCTTT; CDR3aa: CASSTGVDTEAFF
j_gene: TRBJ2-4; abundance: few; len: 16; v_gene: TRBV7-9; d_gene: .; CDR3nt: TGTGCCAGCAGCCCGCCGGTGGGACTAGCCAAAAACATTCAGTACTTC; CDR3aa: CASSPPVGLAKNIQYF
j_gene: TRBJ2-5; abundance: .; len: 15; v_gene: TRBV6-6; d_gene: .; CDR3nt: TGTGCCAGCAGTTACTCGGGGGGGCCCCAAGAGACCCAGTACTTC; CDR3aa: CASSYSGGPQETQYF
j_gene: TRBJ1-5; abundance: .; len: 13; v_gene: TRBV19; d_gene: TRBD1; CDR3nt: TGTGCCAGTATGGGGACAGGGCTAGAGCCCCAGCATTTT; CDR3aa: CASMGTGLEPQHF
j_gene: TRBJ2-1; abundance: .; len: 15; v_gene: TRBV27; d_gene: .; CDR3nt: TGTGCCAGCAGTTCGGGGTCAGGGGGGAACAATGAGCAGTTCTTC; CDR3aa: CASSSGSGGNNEQFF
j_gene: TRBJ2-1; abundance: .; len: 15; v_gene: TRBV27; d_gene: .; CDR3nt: TGTGCCAGCAGTTTTGATGGGGTTTTCTACAATGAGCAGTTCTTC; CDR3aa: CASSFDGVFYNEQFF
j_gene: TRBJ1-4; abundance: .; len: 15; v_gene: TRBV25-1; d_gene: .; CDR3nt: TGTGCCAGCAGTGATACCCTAGGGCGCGGTGAAAAACTGTTTTTT; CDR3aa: CASSDTLGRGEKLFF
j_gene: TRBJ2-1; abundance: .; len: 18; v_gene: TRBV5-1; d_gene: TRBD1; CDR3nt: TGCGCCAGCAGCTTATCTAACGTCGCCGGACAGGGGGCGAATGAGCAGTTCTTC; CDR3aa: CASSLSNVAGQGANEQFF
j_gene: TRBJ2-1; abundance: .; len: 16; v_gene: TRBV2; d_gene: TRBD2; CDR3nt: TGTGCCAGCAGTGAGACTAGCGGACACTCCTACAATGAGCAGTTCTTC; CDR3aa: CASSETSGHSYNEQFF
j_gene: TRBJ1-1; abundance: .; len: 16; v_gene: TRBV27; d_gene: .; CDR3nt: TGTGCCAGCAGTTACTCCCCGGGGGTCCCGAACACTGAAGCTTTCTTT; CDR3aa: CASSYSPGVPNTEAFF
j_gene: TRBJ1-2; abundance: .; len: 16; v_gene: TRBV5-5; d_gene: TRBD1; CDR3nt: TGTGCCAGCAGCTTAATTGGAGGGGGCCAGAACTATGGCTACACCTTC; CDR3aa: CASSLIGGGQNYGYTF
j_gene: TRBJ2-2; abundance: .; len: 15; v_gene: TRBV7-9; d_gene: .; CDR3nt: TGTGCCAGCAGCTTAATTATGGGGAGCACCGGGGAGCTGTTTTTT; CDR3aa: CASSLIMGSTGELFF
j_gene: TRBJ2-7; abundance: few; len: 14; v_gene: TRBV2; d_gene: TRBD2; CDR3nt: TGTGCCAGCATTGGACTAGCGGAAGCCTACGAGCAGTACTTC; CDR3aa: CASIGLAEAYEQYF
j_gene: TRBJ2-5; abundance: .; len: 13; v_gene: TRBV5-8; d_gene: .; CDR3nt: TGTGCCAGCAGCCCCAGGAACCAAGAGACCCAGTACTTC; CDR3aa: CASSPRNQETQYF
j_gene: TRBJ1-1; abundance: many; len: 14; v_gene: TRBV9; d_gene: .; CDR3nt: TGTGCCAGCAGCGTTAATAGTGGGGACACTGAAGCTTTCTTT; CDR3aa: CASSVNSGDTEAFF
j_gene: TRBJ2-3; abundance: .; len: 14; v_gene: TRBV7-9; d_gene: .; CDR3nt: TGTGCCAGCAGCTTAACAGGGTTTCCAGATACGCAGTATTTT; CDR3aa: CASSLTGFPDTQYF
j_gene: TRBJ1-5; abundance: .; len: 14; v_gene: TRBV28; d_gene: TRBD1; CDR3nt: TGTGCCAGCAGTACGGGACAGCGACGTCAGCCCCAGCATTTT; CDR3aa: CASSTGQRRQPQHF
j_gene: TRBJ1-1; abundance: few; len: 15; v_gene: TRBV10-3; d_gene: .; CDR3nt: TGTGCCATCAGCACCGGACAAATCTTTAACACTGAAGCTTTCTTT; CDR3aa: CAISTGQIFNTEAFF
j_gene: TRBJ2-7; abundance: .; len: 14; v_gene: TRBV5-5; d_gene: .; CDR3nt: TGTGCCAGCAGCTTGGATCTAGGGACCTACGAGCAGTACTTC; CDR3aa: CASSLDLGTYEQYF
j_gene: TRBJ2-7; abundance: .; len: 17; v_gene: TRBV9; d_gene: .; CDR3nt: TGTGCCAGCAGCGTAGGAGGGGGGGCGGGACCCTCCGACGAGCAGTACTTC; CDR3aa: CASSVGGGAGPSDEQYF
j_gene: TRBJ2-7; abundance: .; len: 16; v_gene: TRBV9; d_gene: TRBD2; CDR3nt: TGTGCCAGCAGCGAGTTAGCGGGAGCCGTGAAGAACGAGCAGTACTTC; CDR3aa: CASSELAGAVKNEQYF
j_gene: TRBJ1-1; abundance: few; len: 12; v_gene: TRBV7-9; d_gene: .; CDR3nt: TGTGCCAGCAGCTTAGGCAGGGGTGAAGCTTTCTTT; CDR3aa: CASSLGRGEAFF
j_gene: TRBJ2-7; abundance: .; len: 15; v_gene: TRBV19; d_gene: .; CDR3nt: TGTGCCAGTAGTATAGTCAGCCAAGGGCCAGTCGAGCAGTACTTC; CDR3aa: CASSIVSQGPVEQYF
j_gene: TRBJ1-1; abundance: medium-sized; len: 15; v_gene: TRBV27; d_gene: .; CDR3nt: TGTGCCAGCAGTTTATCGGGCACGGTAACCACTGAAGCTTTCTTT; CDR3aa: CASSLSGTVTTEAFF
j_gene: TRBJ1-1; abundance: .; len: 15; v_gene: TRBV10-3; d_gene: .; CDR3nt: TGTGCCATCAAGGCCGAGGGGACCCCGAGTGCTGAAGCTTTCTTT; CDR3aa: CAIKAEGTPSAEAFF
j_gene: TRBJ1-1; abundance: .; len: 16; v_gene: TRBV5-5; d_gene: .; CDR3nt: TGTGCCAGCAGCTCGGTCACAGGGTCGGGGAACACTGAAGCTTTCTTT; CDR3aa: CASSSVTGSGNTEAFF
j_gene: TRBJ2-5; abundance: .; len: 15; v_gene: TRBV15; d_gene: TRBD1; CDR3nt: TGTGCCACCAGCACGTACAGGGGTCCCCAAGAGACCCAGTACTTC; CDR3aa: CATSTYRGPQETQYF
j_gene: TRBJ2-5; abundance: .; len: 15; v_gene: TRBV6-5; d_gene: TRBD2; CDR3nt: TGTGCCAGCAGTTACGGGCTAGCGGGAGGTGAGACCCAGTACTTC; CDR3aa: CASSYGLAGGETQYF
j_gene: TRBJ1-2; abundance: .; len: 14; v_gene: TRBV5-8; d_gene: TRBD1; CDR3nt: TGTGCCAGCAGCGCTCGGACAGGATACTATGGCTACACCTTC; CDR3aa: CASSARTGYYGYTF
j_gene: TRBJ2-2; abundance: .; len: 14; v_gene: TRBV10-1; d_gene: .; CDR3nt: TGCGCCAGCAGCCGACGGGCGAACACCGGGGAGCTGTTTTTT; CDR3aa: CASSRRANTGELFF
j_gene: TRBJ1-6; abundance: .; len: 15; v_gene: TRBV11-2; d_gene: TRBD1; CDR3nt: TGTGCCAGCAGCCTATGGACAGGGTCAAATTCACCCCTCCACTTT; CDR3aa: CASSLWTGSNSPLHF
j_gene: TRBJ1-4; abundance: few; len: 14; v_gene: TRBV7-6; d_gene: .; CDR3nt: TGTGCCAGCAGCTTATGGACCTCAGGAGAAAAACTGTTTTTT; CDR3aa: CASSLWTSGEKLFF
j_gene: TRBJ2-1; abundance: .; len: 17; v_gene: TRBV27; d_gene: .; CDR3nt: TGTGCCAGCAGTTCCTGGTTGTCGTCCCCCTCCTACAATGAGCAGTTCTTC; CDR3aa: CASSSWLSSPSYNEQFF
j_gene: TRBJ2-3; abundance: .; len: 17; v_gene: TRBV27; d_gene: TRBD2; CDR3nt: TGTGCCAGCAGCCTAACTAGCGGGAGTTACCGCACAGATACGCAGTATTTT; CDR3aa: CASSLTSGSYRTDTQYF
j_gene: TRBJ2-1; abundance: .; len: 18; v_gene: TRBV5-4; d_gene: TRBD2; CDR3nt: TGTGCCAGCAGCTTAGGCGATGCGGGGGGGCTTTTCTACAATGAGCAGTTCTTC; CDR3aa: CASSLGDAGGLFYNEQFF
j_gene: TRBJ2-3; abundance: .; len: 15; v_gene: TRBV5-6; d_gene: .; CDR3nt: TGTGCCAGCAGCGGGGGGACAGCCAGCACAGATACGCAGTATTTT; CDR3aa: CASSGGTASTDTQYF
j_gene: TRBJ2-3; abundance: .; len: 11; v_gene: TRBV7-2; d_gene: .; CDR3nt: TGTGCCAGCAGCTTGTCGAATACGCAGTATTTT; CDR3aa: CASSLSNTQYF
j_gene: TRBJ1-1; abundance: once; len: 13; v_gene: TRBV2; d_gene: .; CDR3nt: TGTGCCAGCAGTGATCATCCGAACACTGAAGCTTTCTTT; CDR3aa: CASSDHPNTEAFF
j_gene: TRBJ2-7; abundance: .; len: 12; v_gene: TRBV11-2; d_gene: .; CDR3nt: TGTGCCAGCAGCTTAAACGGCTACGAGCAGTACTTC; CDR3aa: CASSLNGYEQYF
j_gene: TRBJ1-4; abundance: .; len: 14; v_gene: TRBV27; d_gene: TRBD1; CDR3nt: TGTGCCAGCAGTTTTGTAGGGGGCGGCGAAAAACTGTTTTTT; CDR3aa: CASSFVGGGEKLFF
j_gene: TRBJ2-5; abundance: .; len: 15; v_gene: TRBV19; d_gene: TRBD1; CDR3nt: TGTGCCAGTAGTATTCGGGACAGGGGGGGAGAGACCCAGTACTTC; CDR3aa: CASSIRDRGGETQYF
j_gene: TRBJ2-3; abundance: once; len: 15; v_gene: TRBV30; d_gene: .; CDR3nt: TGTGCCTGGAGTACGCGGGACGCGCTGACAGATACGCAGTATTTT; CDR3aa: CAWSTRDALTDTQYF
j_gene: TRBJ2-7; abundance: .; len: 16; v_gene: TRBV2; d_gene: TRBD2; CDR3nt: TGTGCCCCAGAGGAACTAGCGGGCCCCCGGGGTTACGAGCAGTACTTC; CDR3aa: CAPEELAGPRGYEQYF
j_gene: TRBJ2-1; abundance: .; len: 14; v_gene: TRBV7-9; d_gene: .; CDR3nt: TGTGCCAGCACCCATGGAAGGGATAACAATGAGCAGTTCTTC; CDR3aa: CASTHGRDNNEQFF
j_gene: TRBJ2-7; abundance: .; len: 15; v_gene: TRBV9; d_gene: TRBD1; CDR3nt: TGTGCCAGCAGCACCTCCTCCGGGACAGGTTTCGAGCAGTACTTC; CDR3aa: CASSTSSGTGFEQYF
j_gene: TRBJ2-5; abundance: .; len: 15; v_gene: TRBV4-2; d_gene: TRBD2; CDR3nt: TGTGCCAGCAGCCCGACTAGCGGGAGTGTGGAGACCCAGTACTTC; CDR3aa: CASSPTSGSVETQYF
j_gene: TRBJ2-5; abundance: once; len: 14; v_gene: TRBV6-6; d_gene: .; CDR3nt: TGTGCCAGCAGTTACTCAGGCTTCCAAGAGACCCAGTACTTC; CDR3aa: CASSYSGFQETQYF
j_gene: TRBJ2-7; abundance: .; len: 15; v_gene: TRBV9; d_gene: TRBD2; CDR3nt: TGTGCCAGCAGCGACTCTAGCGGTGGGGCGGTCGAGCAGTACTTC; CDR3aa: CASSDSSGGAVEQYF